The rows below give T cell receptor beta chains drawn from one sample of a study of relationships among human T cell subsets. TCRdb used MiXCR to reprocess the multiplex PCR reads, holding one entry per CDR3 protein. The sample consists of 13,000 to 15,000 distinct CDR3 sequences, over 45% of them appearing once. The specimen was Tregs sorted from blood. The receptors stem from a man aged 35-49 years in good health. The CDR3 runs from the conserved cysteine through the conserved F or W. A D gene is named only where the DNA matches it firmly. Some rows mark clone size as missing; the rest say once, few, many or name a class of expanded clone.

TRBV6-4	NA	NA	TRBJ2-7	CASSDFTRGYEQYF	TGTGCCAGCAGTGATTTTACCCGGGGGTACGAGCAGTACTTC
TRBV6-1	NA	NA	TRBJ2-2	CASSLQGAATGELFF	TGTGCCAGCAGCCTTCAGGGAGCTGCCACCGGGGAGCTGTTTTTT
TRBV7-9	once	NA	TRBJ1-6	CASGTVGGRNSPLHF	TGTGCCAGCGGCACCGTTGGCGGGAGGAATTCACCCCTCCACTTT
TRBV27	NA	NA	TRBJ2-5	CASGPGRGQETQYF	TGTGCCAGCGGCCCGGGCAGGGGCCAAGAGACCCAGTACTTC
TRBV4-2	NA	NA	TRBJ2-7	CATGPGRYEQYF	TGTGCCACTGGGCCGGGACGCTACGAGCAGTACTTC
TRBV29-1	NA	TRBD1	TRBJ1-1	CSVDGQGLLTEAFF	TGCAGCGTGGACGGACAGGGTCTGCTCACTGAAGCTTTCTTT
TRBV20-1	NA	NA	TRBJ2-7	CSAEQESDEQYF	TGCAGTGCCGAGCAGGAGAGCGACGAGCAGTACTTC
TRBV12-3/TRBV12-4	once	TRBD2	TRBJ2-1	CASSFLAGGNNEQFF	TGTGCCAGCAGTTTCCTTGCGGGGGGGAACAATGAGCAGTTCTTC
TRBV30	NA	NA	TRBJ2-3	CAWSLANTDTQYF	TGTGCCTGGAGTCTTGCAAACACAGATACGCAGTATTTT
TRBV11-3	NA	NA	TRBJ1-4	CASSLDYRQHTTNEKLFF	TGTGCCAGCAGCTTAGATTACAGGCAGCACACAACTAATGAAAAACTGTTTTTT
TRBV4-1	NA	NA	TRBJ2-5	CASSQARSQGPETQYF	TGCGCCAGCAGCCAAGCTAGATCACAGGGTCCCGAGACCCAGTACTTC
TRBV11-2	NA	TRBD1	TRBJ1-6	CASSWDGTGNRSPLHF	TGTGCCAGCAGCTGGGACGGGACAGGGAATCGGTCACCCCTCCACTTT
TRBV11-2	NA	NA	TRBJ2-1	CASSLQSLANEQFF	TGTGCCAGCAGCTTACAGTCGCTAGCCAATGAGCAGTTCTTC
TRBV7-6	NA	NA	TRBJ2-1	CASSPAINEQFF	TGTGCCAGCAGCCCCGCTATTAATGAGCAGTTCTTC
TRBV6-5	NA	TRBD1	TRBJ2-7	CASSQGQSYEQYF	TGTGCCAGCAGCCAGGGACAGTCCTACGAGCAGTACTTC
TRBV29-1	NA	NA	TRBJ1-1	CSAKNRGSYF	TGCAGCGCAAAAAACAGAGGATCCTACTTT
TRBV20-1	NA	TRBD2	TRBJ2-1	CSAGRLAAYYNEQFF	TGCAGTGCTGGAAGACTAGCGGCTTACTACAATGAGCAGTTCTTC
TRBV28	few	TRBD1	TRBJ2-7	CASRSAPGTGSAEQYF	TGTGCCAGCAGGTCGGCGCCCGGGACAGGGTCTGCCGAGCAGTACTTC
TRBV6-2/TRBV6-3	NA	NA	TRBJ2-7	CASSYAQGSGTYEQYF	TGTGCCAGCAGTTACGCCCAGGGTAGCGGCACCTACGAGCAGTACTTC
TRBV2	few	NA	TRBJ2-7	CASSEPKYEQYF	TGTGCCAGCAGTGAACCAAAATACGAGCAGTACTTC
TRBV14	NA	NA	TRBJ2-5	CASSQRLMTVQETQYF	TGTGCCAGCAGCCAACGCCTCATGACAGTTCAAGAGACCCAGTACTTC
TRBV11-2	NA	NA	TRBJ2-7	CASSLSGGASYEQYF	TGTGCCAGCAGCTTATCAGGGGGGGCCTCCTACGAGCAGTACTTC
TRBV5-1	NA	TRBD2	TRBJ2-7	CASSLSTSGPYEQYF	TGCGCCAGCAGCTTGTCGACTAGCGGGCCTTATGAGCAGTACTTC
TRBV12-3/TRBV12-4	NA	NA	TRBJ1-2	CASSLSLGYGYTF	TGTGCCAGCAGTTTAAGCTTGGGCTATGGCTACACCTTC
TRBV13	NA	TRBD2	TRBJ2-6	CASSQRTSGLPSSGANVLTF	TGTGCCAGCAGCCAAAGGACTAGCGGGCTCCCAAGCTCTGGGGCCAACGTCCTGACTTTC
TRBV12-3/TRBV12-4	once	TRBD1	TRBJ1-5	CASKETGNQPQHF	TGTGCCAGCAAGGAGACAGGGAATCAGCCCCAGCATTTT
TRBV28	few	TRBD2	TRBJ2-7	CASSIGGSSYEQYF	TGTGCCAGCAGTATCGGCGGGAGCTCCTACGAGCAGTACTTC
TRBV4-1	few	TRBD2	TRBJ2-1	CASSQADFLAGGYNEQFF	TGCGCCAGCAGCCAAGCCGACTTTCTAGCGGGGGGTTACAATGAGCAGTTCTTC
TRBV5-1	NA	TRBD2	TRBJ2-3	CASSLLAGESDTQYF	TGCGCCAGCAGCTTACTAGCGGGGGAATCAGATACGCAGTATTTT
TRBV5-6	NA	NA	TRBJ2-3	CASSLLRSFRDLRTDTQYF	TGTGCCAGCAGCTTGCTGCGCTCCTTCCGGGACTTACGCACAGATACGCAGTATTTT
TRBV14	medium-sized	NA	TRBJ2-7	CASSQHLPKGGYEQYF	TGTGCCAGCAGCCAACATCTCCCGAAGGGTGGTTACGAGCAGTACTTC
TRBV11-2	few	NA	TRBJ2-1	CASSIGLTMYNEQFF	TGTGCCAGCAGCATCGGACTCACAATGTACAATGAGCAGTTCTTC
TRBV4-1	few	TRBD1	TRBJ1-2	CASRADRDYGYTF	TGCGCCAGCAGGGCCGACAGGGACTATGGCTACACCTTC
TRBV7-9	NA	NA	TRBJ1-1	CASSFGPRNTEAFF	TGTGCCAGCAGCTTTGGGCCCCGCAACACTGAAGCTTTCTTT
TRBV4-1	NA	NA	TRBJ1-1	CASSQDLRTFF	TGCGCCAGCAGCCAAGATCTGAGAACTTTCTTT
TRBV5-6	few	NA	TRBJ2-1	CASSLKPTDEQFF	TGTGCCAGCAGCCTTAAGCCGACAGACGAGCAGTTCTTC
TRBV6-5	NA	NA	TRBJ2-7	CASSYSGGGGYEQYF	TGTGCCAGCAGTTACTCTGGAGGGGGCGGGTACGAGCAGTACTTC
TRBV13	NA	TRBD2	TRBJ2-1	CASKARLAGKENEQFF	TGTGCCAGCAAAGCCCGACTAGCGGGAAAGGAAAATGAGCAGTTCTTC
TRBV27	NA	NA	TRBJ1-1	CASSPFPGTKNTEAFF	TGTGCCAGCAGTCCCTTCCCCGGGACAAAGAACACTGAAGCTTTCTTT
TRBV12-3/TRBV12-4	NA	NA	TRBJ1-5	CASSLLAGNNQPQHF	TGTGCCAGCAGTTTATTAGCGGGGAACAATCAGCCCCAGCATTTT
TRBV15	NA	NA	TRBJ1-5	CATSRDRRRADGNQPQHF	TGTGCCACCAGCAGAGATCGGAGGAGGGCTGATGGCAATCAGCCCCAGCATTTT
TRBV12-3/TRBV12-4	NA	NA	TRBJ2-3	CASSLIAGFSSTGTQYF	TGTGCCAGCAGTTTGATTGCGGGTTTTTCGTCGACTGGCACGCAGTATTTT
TRBV6-1	NA	TRBD1	TRBJ2-7	CASLRQGARSEQYF	TGTGCCAGCTTACGACAGGGGGCAAGGAGCGAGCAGTACTTC
TRBV11-2	NA	TRBD2	TRBJ2-5	CASSFRRGGGETQYF	TGTGCCAGCAGCTTTAGGCGGGGGGGCGGAGAGACCCAGTACTTC
TRBV19	once	NA	TRBJ1-2	CASSNSLNYGYTF	TGTGCCAGTAGTAACAGCCTTAACTATGGCTACACCTTC
TRBV29-1	few	NA	TRBJ2-1	CSVRTLTLYNEQFF	TGCAGCGTTAGGACCCTGACCCTCTACAATGAGCAGTTCTTC
TRBV19	NA	NA	TRBJ1-2	CASSIGVGYTF	TGTGCCAGTAGTATCGGAGTTGGCTACACCTTC
TRBV29-1	NA	NA	TRBJ2-7	CSVGSQGGEQYF	TGCAGCGTCGGATCACAAGGAGGGGAGCAGTACTTC
TRBV29-1	NA	TRBD1	TRBJ2-1	CSVERGTGFLYNEQFF	TGCAGCGTTGAACGGGGGACAGGGTTCCTTTACAATGAGCAGTTCTTC
TRBV6-5	once	NA	TRBJ1-1	CASSYLRGTEAFF	TGTGCCAGCAGTTACTTAAGGGGTACTGAAGCTTTCTTT
TRBV7-9	NA	NA	TRBJ2-1	CASSRAGSSYNEQFF	TGTGCCAGCAGCAGAGCAGGAAGCTCCTACAATGAGCAGTTCTTC
TRBV10-2	few	TRBD1	TRBJ1-1	CASRQGNTEAFF	TGCGCCAGCCGACAGGGTAACACTGAAGCTTTCTTT
TRBV11-1	NA	NA	TRBJ2-5	CASSFEGKTQYF	TGTGCCAGCAGCTTTGAGGGGAAGACCCAGTACTTC